Sequencing of this TCR beta chain was carried out in a study of T cells in tuberculosis. Study results and limitations: Classification accuracy was 85% to 90% (AUROC over 0.85) with the GMM-specific repertoire. Active tuberculosis TCR-alpha repertoires lay closer to GMM-specific TCRs than IGRA-negative controls, suggesting clonal expansion. Active tuberculosis patients had shorter CDR3-alpha; the beta difference was nonsignificant.

Germline V gene lookup returns CDR1 SGHDN and CDR2 FVKESK. Unmatched junction bases numbered 6, after V lost 6 bases and J lost 1 base. CDR3 size: 17 residues. The sample holds one count of this clone. The antigen remains undetermined. The table came from immunoSEQ multiplex PCR; TCRdb's copy has only in-frame clones and leaves some out. The sample comprises some 30,000 clones, approximately 95% of which are singletons, and approximately 8.2% rests with the top ten. This TCR derives from a donor aged 10 to 29 with latent tuberculosis or without tuberculosis infection. The chain links TRBV14 to TRBJ2-1; 13 nucleotides match TRBD2. Sequencing used PBMCs. The CDR3 reads CASRRTSGSRSYNEQFF. The CDR3 DNA reads TGTGCCAGCAGAAGGACTAGCGGGAGTAGGTCCTACAATGAGCAGTTCTTC.